These 27 T cell receptor beta chains were all obtained from the same sample, sequenced in a study of control samples from healthy donors and cancer patients. Profiling relied on immunoSEQ multiplex PCR, and the TCRdb table lists in-frame clones only, not all of them. The table has some 120,000 clones, 70% to 90% seen once. The sample consisted of blood. These receptors came from a man in his sixties in good health.

The chain couples TRBV7-2 to TRBJ2-6, with TRBD1 identical over 9 bases. Germline V gene sequence: CDR1 SGHTA, CDR2 FQGNSA. The CDR3 spans 18 residues. Losses at the gene ends were 0 bases for V and 2 bases for J; bases not matched to a gene: 5. CDR3 in DNA: TGTGCCAGCAGCTTAGCCGGGACAGGGTCCCCTGGGGCCAACGTCCTGACTTTC. Translation gives CASSLAGTGSPGANVLTF.

V gene TRBV9 combines with J gene TRBJ2-3; D call uncertain. The germline V and J ends were trimmed by 0 bases and 0 bases, with 5 bases remaining between them. The germline CDR1 and CDR2 sequences are SGDLS and YYNGEE. CDR3 length equals 14 residues. The CDR3: CASSVVGSTDTQYF. As DNA, the CDR3 is TGTGCCAGCAGCGTAGTGGGGAGCACAGATACGCAGTATTTT.

The count of this clone is one. J is TRBJ1-1 and V is TRBV5-1; D possibly corresponds to TRBD1 (6 bases). The CDR3 totals 12 residues. In germline, CDR1 is SGHRS, CDR2 YFSETQ. Trimming stripped 7 bases from V and 5 bases from J, with 12 bases between. CDR3 residues: CASSRGGTEAFF. The CDR3 bases are TGCGCCAGCTCGAGAGGGGGGACTGAAGCTTTCTTT.

The chain links TRBV27 to TRBJ1-1; D is ambiguous. Germline V CDR1 and CDR2: MNHEY, SMNVEV (reference sequence). Trimming cost V 5 bases and J 8 bases, with 18 bases left between them. CDR3 size: 14 residues. CDR3 DNA sequence: TGTGCCAGCAGTCTTTATCGGGATCTTACCGAAGCTTTCTTT. Translation gives CASSLYRDLTEAFF.

The rearrangement joins TRBV9 to TRBJ2-3; D is unresolved. With 4 bases removed from V and 2 bases from J, the gap between germline ends came to 2 bases. CDR3 length equals 11 residues. From germline, CDR1 is SGDLS and CDR2 YYNGEE. Here the CDR3 DNA reads TGTGCCAGCAGCAACACAGATACGCAGTATTTT. Its translation: CASSNTDTQYF. The full variable domain, in which reference TRBV9 and TRBJ2-3 provide the parts outside the CDR3, is DSGVTQTPKHLITATGQRVTLRCSPRSGDLSVYWYQQSLDQGLQFLIQYYNGEERAKGNILERFSAQQFPDLHSELNLSSLELGDSALYFCASSNTDTQYFGPGTRLTVL.

The chain couples TRBV28 to TRBJ1-2, with D perhaps TRBD1 (5 bases). The germline V gene encodes CDR1 MDHEN and CDR2 SYDVKM. The CDR3 is 13 residues long. V was cut by 6 bases and J by 3 bases, with 11 bases left in between. The CDR3 DNA sequence: TGTGCCAGCAGGGGGGTTGTAGACTATGGCTACACCTTC. Translated, it gives CASRGVVDYGYTF.

Only one count was recorded for this clone. The CDR3 coding sequence is TGTGCCAGTAGTACGACAGCCTACGAGCAGTACTTC. Translation: CASSTTAYEQYF. V is TRBV19 and J is TRBJ2-7; weak D call: TRBD1 (5 bases). V lost 4 bases, J lost 2 bases, and 6 bases lay in between. The CDR3 consists of 12 residues. Germline CDR1 reads LNHDA; CDR2 reads SQIVND (reference sequence).

This sequence joins TRBV3-1 (or the pseudogene TRBV3-2) and TRBJ2-7; a weak D match, TRBD1 (6 bases). The CDR3 extends over 15 amino acids. CDR1 is LGHDT, CDR2 YNNKEL, per germline (reference sequence). V dropped 1 base and J dropped 5 bases, with 15 bases sitting between them. Here the CDR3 DNA reads TGTGCCAGCAGCCAAGGGAGAACAGGGATAGACGAGCAGTACTTC. It translates to CASSQGRTGIDEQYF.

This chain uses TRBV7-2 with TRBJ2-7; 11 bases line up with TRBD1. CDR1 is SGHTA and CDR2 is FQGNSA in the germline V gene. The V and J ends lost 0 bases and 7 bases, in that order; junction bases with no gene match: 8. The length of the CDR3 is 16 residues. The CDR3 DNA reads as TGTGCCAGCAGCTTAGCCTCCGGGACAGGGGGAGGGGAGCAGTACTTC. Translated, it gives CASSLASGTGGGEQYF.

V usage is TRBV7-8 and J usage is TRBJ2-1; 7 nucleotides align to TRBD1. Germline V gives CDR1 SGHVS, CDR2 FQNEAQ. V lost 2 bases and J lost 10; bases outside the gene matches: 11. CDR3 size: 15 residues. CDR3 nucleotide sequence: TGTGCCAGCAGCTTAAGACAGGGCGGGCACAGGGAGCAGTTCTTC. It yields the protein CASSLRQGGHREQFF. Together with reference TRBV7-8 and TRBJ2-1, the CDR3 gives the full variable domain: GAGVSQSPRYKVAKRGQDVALRCDPISGHVSLFWYQQALGQGPEFLTYFQNEAQLDKSGLPSDRFFAERPEGSVSTLKIQRTQQEDSAVYLCASSLRQGGHREQFFGPGTRLTVL.

The chain combines TRBV5-4 with TRBJ2-3; D might be TRBD1 (6 bases). The CDR3 has 15 residues. Germline loops: CDR1 SGHNT, CDR2 YYREEE (reference sequence). V shed 4 bases and J shed 0 bases, with 12 bases lying between them. The CDR3 DNA follows: TGTGCCAGCAGCCGACAGGCGTCTAGCACAGATACGCAGTATTTT. This translates into CASSRQASSTDTQYF.

This chain uses TRBV19 with TRBJ1-1; a weak D match, TRBD1 (6 bases). The CDR3 extends over 15 amino acids. Germline lookup yields CDR1 LNHDA and CDR2 SQIVND (reference sequence). Trimming left V 10 bases short and J 1 base short, with 19 bases between. The CDR3 reads CATYDRWGPNTEAFF. CDR3 coding DNA: TGTGCCACCTACGACCGCTGGGGGCCGAACACTGAAGCTTTCTTT.

This clone occurred a few times. The chain combines TRBV7-2 with TRBJ2-4; no firm D call. The CDR3 runs to 16 residues. The V end lost 1 base, the J end lost 0 bases, and 10 bases lay between the germline ends. Germline V gene sequence: CDR1 SGHTA, CDR2 FQGNSA. The CDR3, as DNA: TGTGCCAGCAGCTTAGAAGGGAATCTAGCCAAAAACATTCAGTACTTC. Its translation: CASSLEGNLAKNIQYF.

The table lists this clone with a few counts. This chain joins TRBV29-1 and TRBJ2-4, with D perhaps being TRBD1 or TRBD2 (5 bases each). V lost 0 bases, J lost 6 bases, and 15 bases lay in between. This CDR3 is 15 amino acids long. Germline V lookup: CDR1 SQVTM, CDR2 ANQGSEA. The CDR3 region is CSVEDHGTDLNIQYF. The CDR3 bases are TGCAGCGTTGAAGATCATGGGACGGACCTAAACATTCAGTACTTC.

The V and J genes are TRBV5-4 and TRBJ1-1, with 8 bases fitting TRBD1. The trim removed 0 bases at V and 5 bases at J, leaving 6 bases unmatched. Germline V gene data show CDR1 as SGHNT and CDR2 as YYREEE (reference sequence). CDR3 length: 15 amino acids. This CDR3 reads CASSLAQGARTEAFF. The CDR3 DNA is TGTGCCAGCAGCTTGGCCCAGGGGGCGCGTACTGAAGCTTTCTTT.

The gene calls are TRBV10-2 and TRBJ2-1; TRBD2 matches at 8 bases. V shed 3 bases, J shed 1 base, and the junction held 5 bases outside the gene matches. The CDR3 totals 16 residues. Germline assignment: CDR1 WSHSY and CDR2 SAAADI. The CDR3 coding sequence is TGCGCCAGCAGTGATCCCGGGGGGGGGTCCTACAATGAGCAGTTCTTC. Translated, it gives CASSDPGGGSYNEQFF.

V usage is TRBV7-3 and J usage is TRBJ2-3; 9 bases line up with TRBD2. CDR1 is SGHTA, CDR2 FQGTGA, per germline. Losses at the gene ends were 6 bases for V and 2 bases for J; bases not matched to a gene: 3. CDR3 length: 14 residues. The CDR3 spells CASSLAGITDTQYF. The CDR3 nucleotides are TGTGCCAGCAGTCTAGCGGGGATCACAGATACGCAGTATTTT.

Comment on this clone: Other nucleotide sequences from this sample produce the same CDR3. This rearrangement joins TRBV3-1 (or the pseudogene TRBV3-2) to TRBJ1-4, with 8 bases that match TRBD1. Trimming removed 4 bases from V and 8 bases from J; junction bases left unmatched: 9. CDR3 length equals 15 residues. The germline gives CDR1 LGHDT, CDR2 YNNKEL (reference sequence). The CDR3: CASSPTGTGGEKLFF. CDR3 DNA: TGTGCCAGCAGCCCTACCGGGACAGGTGGCGAAAAACTGTTTTTT.

The count of this clone is one. This sequence joins TRBV10-3 and TRBJ1-5; unclear D gene. V was shortened by 0 bases and J by 8 bases, with 8 bases between the two germline ends. The CDR3 spans 13 residues. Germline lookup yields CDR1 ENHRY and CDR2 SYGVKD. CDR3 loop: CAISESNTEPQHF. DNA of the CDR3: TGTGCCATCAGTGAGTCAAATACAGAGCCCCAGCATTTT.

In DNA form, the CDR3 reads TGTGCCAGCAGTTACAACAGGGGGCATAGAGATACGCAGTATTTT. This translates into CASSYNRGHRDTQYF. The chain recombines TRBV6-5 with TRBJ2-3, with 9 bases matching TRBD1. The junction had 5 bases not matched to a gene; V was cut back by 2 bases and J by 5 bases. Germline CDR1 is MNHEY and CDR2 is SVGAGI. The CDR3 consists of 15 residues.

This clone was recorded a few times. The chain carries TRBV11-1 and TRBJ1-2; TRBD1 agrees at 7 bases. The CDR3 loop spans 15 amino acids. CDR1 and CDR2 (germline): SGHAT, FQDESV (reference sequence). V lost 1 base to trimming and J lost 5 bases; unmatched junction nucleotides: 7. In nucleotides, the CDR3 is TGTGCCAGCAGCTTAGATGGGACAGATCTATATGGCTACACCTTC. It translates to CASSLDGTDLYGYTF.

The V call is TRBV15, the J call TRBJ1-1; the D is unclear. Germline values: CDR1 LNHNV, CDR2 YYDKDF (reference sequence). Between the trimmed V and J ends, which lost 0 bases and 5 bases, there was a span of 28 bases. This CDR3 has 20 residues. The CDR3 loop is CATSREGSADLPDYLTEAFF. The CDR3 DNA follows: TGTGCCACCAGCAGAGAGGGGAGCGCGGACCTCCCGGATTATTTGACTGAAGCTTTCTTT.

The V and J genes are TRBV7-3 and TRBJ1-1; 8 bases agree with TRBD1. CDR1 is SGHTA and CDR2 is FQGTGA in the germline V gene. V lost 3 bases, J lost 3 bases, and 0 bases stayed unmatched. The CDR3 has 13 amino acids. Here the CDR3 reads CASSLDRDTEAFF. CDR3 nucleotides: TGTGCCAGCAGCTTGGACAGGGACACTGAAGCTTTCTTT.

The chain is built from TRBV7-9 and TRBJ1-6; D unclear. The CDR3 has 14 residues. Germline CDR1 and CDR2: SEHNR and FQNEAQ (reference sequence). Trimming took 1 base from V and 7 from J, leaving 8 bases between them. The chain's CDR3 is CASSLGGLNSPLHF. In DNA, the CDR3 is TGTGCCAGCAGCTTAGGAGGGCTCAATTCACCCCTCCACTTT.

This chain joins TRBV5-5 and TRBJ2-1; D unresolved. Trimming stripped 6 bases from V and 7 bases from J, with 14 bases between. The CDR3 is 13 residues long. Germline V gene lookup returns CDR1 SGHKS and CDR2 YYEKEE (reference sequence). The CDR3 loop reads CASTNTWDNEQFF. CDR3 coding DNA: TGTGCCAGCACCAATACCTGGGATAATGAGCAGTTCTTC.

In this sample, this clone turned up once. V usage is TRBV19 and J usage is TRBJ1-2; D is unclear. V was trimmed by 6 bases and J by 2 bases, leaving 16 bases between them. Germline CDR1 and CDR2: LNHDA and SQIVND (reference sequence). This CDR3 is built from 15 residues. The CDR3 loop is CASSTSGIMNYGYTF. CDR3 nucleotides: TGTGCCAGTAGCACCAGCGGGATAATGAACTATGGCTACACCTTC.

Only a few counts were recorded for this clone. The chain combines TRBV6-2 or TRBV6-3 with TRBJ1-1; tentative D call: TRBD1 (6 bases). Looked up from germline, CDR1 is MNHEY and CDR2 is SVGEGT. The CDR3 extends over 12 amino acids. V lost 2 bases, J lost 5 bases, and 6 bases lay in between. The CDR3 DNA sequence: TGTGCCAGCAGTTACACAGGGACTGAAGCTTTCTTT. This translates into CASSYTGTEAFF.